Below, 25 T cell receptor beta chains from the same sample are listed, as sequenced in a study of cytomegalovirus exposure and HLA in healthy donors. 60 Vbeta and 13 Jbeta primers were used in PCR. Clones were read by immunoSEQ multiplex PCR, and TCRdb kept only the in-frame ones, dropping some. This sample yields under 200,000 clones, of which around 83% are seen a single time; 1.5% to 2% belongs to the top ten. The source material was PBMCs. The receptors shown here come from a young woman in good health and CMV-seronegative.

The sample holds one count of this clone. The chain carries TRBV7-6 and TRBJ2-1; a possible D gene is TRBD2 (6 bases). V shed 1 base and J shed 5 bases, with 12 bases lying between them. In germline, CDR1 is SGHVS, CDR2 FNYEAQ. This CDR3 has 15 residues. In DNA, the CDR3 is TGTGCCAGCAGCTTAGTGGCTAGCGAAAACAATGAGCAGTTCTTC. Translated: CASSLVASENNEQFF.

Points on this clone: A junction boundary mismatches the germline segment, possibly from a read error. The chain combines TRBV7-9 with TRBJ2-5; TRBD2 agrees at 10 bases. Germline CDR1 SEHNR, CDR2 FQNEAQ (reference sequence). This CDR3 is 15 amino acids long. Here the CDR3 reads CSSSQVAGGGETQYF. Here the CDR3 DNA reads TGTTCCAGCAGCCAAGTAGCGGGAGGTGGGGAGACCCAGTACTTC.

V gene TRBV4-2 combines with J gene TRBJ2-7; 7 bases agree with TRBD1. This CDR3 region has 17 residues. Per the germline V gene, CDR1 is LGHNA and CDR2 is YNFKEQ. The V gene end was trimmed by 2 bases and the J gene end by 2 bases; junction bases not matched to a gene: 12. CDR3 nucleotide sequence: TGTGCCAGCAGCCAAAGAGCCAGACAGGGAAGCGCCTACGAGCAGTACTTC. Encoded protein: CASSQRARQGSAYEQYF.

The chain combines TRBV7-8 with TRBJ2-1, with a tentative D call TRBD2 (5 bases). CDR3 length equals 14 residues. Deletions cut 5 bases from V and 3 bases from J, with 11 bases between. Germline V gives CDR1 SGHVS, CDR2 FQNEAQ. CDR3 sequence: CASSPLGNYNEQFF. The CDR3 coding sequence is TGTGCCAGCAGCCCGCTCGGGAACTACAATGAGCAGTTCTTC. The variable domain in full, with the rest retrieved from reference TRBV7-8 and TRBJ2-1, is GAGVSQSPRYKVAKRGQDVALRCDPISGHVSLFWYQQALGQGPEFLTYFQNEAQLDKSGLPSDRFFAERPEGSVSTLKIQRTQQEDSAVYLCASSPLGNYNEQFFGPGTRLTVL.

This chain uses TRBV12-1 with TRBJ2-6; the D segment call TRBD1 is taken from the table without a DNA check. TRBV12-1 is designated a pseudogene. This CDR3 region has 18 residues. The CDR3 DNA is TGTGCCAGCAGCTCGTTGACGGACAGGGGGTCTGGGGCCAACGTCCTGACTTTC. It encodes CASSSLTDRGSGANVLTF.

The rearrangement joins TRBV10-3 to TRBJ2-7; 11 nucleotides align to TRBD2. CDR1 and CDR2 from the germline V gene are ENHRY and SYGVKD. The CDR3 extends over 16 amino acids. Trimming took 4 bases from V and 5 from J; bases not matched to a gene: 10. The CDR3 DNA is TGTGCCATCAGTGCGGCCGCTAGCGGGAGGTTGGACGAGCAGTACGTC. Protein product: CAISAAASGRLDEQYV.

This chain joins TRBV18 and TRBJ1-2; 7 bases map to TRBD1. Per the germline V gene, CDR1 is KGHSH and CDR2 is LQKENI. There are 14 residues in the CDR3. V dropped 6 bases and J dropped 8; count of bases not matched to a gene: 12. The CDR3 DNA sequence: TGTGCCAGCTCTTCTACAGGGGTGGAGGTCGGCTACACCTTC. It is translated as CASSSTGVEVGYTF.

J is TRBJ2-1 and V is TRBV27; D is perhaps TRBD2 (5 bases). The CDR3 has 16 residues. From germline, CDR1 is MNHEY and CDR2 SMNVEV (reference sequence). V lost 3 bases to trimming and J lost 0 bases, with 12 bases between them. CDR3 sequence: CASSFLGESSYNEQFF. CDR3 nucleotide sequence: TGTGCCAGCAGTTTCCTCGGGGAAAGCTCCTACAATGAGCAGTTCTTC.

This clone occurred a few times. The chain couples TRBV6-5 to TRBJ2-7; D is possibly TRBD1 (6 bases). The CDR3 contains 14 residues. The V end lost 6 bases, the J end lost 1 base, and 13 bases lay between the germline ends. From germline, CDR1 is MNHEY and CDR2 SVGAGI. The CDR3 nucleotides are TGTGCCAGCAGCCGCAACGGACAGTCCTACGAGCAGTACTTC. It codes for CASSRNGQSYEQYF.

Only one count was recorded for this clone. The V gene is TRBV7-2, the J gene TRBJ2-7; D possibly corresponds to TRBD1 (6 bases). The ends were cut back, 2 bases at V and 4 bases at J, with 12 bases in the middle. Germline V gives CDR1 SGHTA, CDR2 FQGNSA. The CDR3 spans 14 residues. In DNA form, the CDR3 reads TGTGCCAGCAGCTTACATCCAGGGGAGTACGAGCAGTACTTC. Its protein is CASSLHPGEYEQYF.

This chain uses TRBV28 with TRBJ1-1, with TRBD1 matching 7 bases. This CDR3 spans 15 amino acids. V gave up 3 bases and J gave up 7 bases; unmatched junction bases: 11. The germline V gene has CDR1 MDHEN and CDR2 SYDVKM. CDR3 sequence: CASSFRGLASGEAFF. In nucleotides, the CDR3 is TGTGCCAGCAGTTTTAGGGGGCTGGCGTCTGGTGAAGCTTTCTTT.

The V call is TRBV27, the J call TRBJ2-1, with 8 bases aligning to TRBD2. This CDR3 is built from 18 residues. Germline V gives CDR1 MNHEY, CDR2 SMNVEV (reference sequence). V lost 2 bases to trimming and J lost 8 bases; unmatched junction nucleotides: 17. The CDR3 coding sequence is TGTGCCAGCAGTTTAATTGGGGTGATGAGCGGGAGTGAACATGAGCAGTTCTTC. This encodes CASSLIGVMSGSEHEQFF.

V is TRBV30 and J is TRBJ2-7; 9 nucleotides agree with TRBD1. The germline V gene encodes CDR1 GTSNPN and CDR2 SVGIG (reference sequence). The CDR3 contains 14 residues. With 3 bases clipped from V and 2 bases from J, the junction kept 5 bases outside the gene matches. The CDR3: CAWRRQGGAYEQYF. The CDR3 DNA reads TGTGCCTGGAGGCGACAGGGGGGCGCCTACGAGCAGTACTTC.

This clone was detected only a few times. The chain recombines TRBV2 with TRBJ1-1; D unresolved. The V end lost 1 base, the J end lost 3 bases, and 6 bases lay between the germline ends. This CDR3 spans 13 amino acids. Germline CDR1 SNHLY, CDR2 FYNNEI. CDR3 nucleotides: TGTGCCAGCAGTGAAGAAGCCCACACTGAAGCTTTCTTT. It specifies CASSEEAHTEAFF.

The CDR3 sequence: CASSVGQADTQYF. DNA of the CDR3: TGTGCCAGCAGCGTTGGACAGGCGGATACGCAGTATTTT. The chain combines TRBV9 with TRBJ2-3, with 7 bases matching TRBD1. Germline values: CDR1 SGDLS, CDR2 YYNGEE. Trimming took 2 bases from V and 6 from J; bases not matched to a gene: 3. This CDR3 has 13 residues.

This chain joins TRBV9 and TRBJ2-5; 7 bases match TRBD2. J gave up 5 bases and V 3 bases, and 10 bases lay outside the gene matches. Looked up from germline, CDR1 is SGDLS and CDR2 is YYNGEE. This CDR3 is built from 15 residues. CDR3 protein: CASSGGEGRRETQYF. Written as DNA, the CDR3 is TGTGCCAGCAGCGGAGGGGAGGGCCGCAGGGAGACCCAGTACTTC.

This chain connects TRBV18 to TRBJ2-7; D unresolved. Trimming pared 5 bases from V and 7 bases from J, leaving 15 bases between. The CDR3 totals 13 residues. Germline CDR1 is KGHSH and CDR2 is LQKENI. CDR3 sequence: CASSAVSSGEQYV. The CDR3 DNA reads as TGTGCCAGCTCAGCCGTTTCCTCTGGGGAGCAGTACGTC.

The DNA for the CDR3 is TGTGCCAGCGTGGCAGGGGGTTTGGCACATCAGCCCCAGCATTTT. This codes for CASVAGGLAHQPQHF. J is TRBJ1-5 and V is TRBV2, with 7 bases fitting TRBD1. This CDR3 is built from 15 residues. CDR1 and CDR2 (germline): SNHLY, FYNNEI. J gave up 5 bases and V 8 bases, and 12 bases lay outside the gene matches.

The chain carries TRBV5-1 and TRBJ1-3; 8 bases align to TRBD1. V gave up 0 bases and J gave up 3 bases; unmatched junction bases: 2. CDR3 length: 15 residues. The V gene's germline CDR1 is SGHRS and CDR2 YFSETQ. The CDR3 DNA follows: TGCGCCAGCAGCTTGGACGGACAGGGTGGAAACACCATATATTTT. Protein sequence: CASSLDGQGGNTIYF.

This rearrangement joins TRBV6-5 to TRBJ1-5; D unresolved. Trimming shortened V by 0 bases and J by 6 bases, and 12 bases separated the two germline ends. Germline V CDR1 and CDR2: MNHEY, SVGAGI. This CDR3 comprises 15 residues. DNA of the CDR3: TGTGCCAGCAGTTACTCGGCGGGTTCGCGTCAGCCCCAGCATTTT. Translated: CASSYSAGSRQPQHF.

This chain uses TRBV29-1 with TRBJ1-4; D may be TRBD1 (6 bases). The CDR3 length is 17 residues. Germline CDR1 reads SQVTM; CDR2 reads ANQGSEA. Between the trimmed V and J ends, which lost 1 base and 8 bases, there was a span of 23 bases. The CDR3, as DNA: TGCAGCGTTGAAGCCCAGGAGGGGGGGTCGGCCCGCGAAAAACTGTTTTTT. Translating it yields CSVEAQEGGSAREKLFF.

CDR3 sequence: CAIQGAGTGGRGAQYF. The CDR3, as DNA: TGTGCCATCCAGGGGGCCGGGACAGGGGGCCGGGGGGCCCAGTACTTC. The chain is built from TRBV10-3 and TRBJ2-5; the match to TRBD1 covers 12 bases. The CDR3 consists of 16 residues. Trimming cost V 8 bases and J 9 bases; bases outside gene matches: 16. Germline V gene data show CDR1 as ENHRY and CDR2 as SYGVKD.

DNA of the CDR3: TGTGCCAGCAGTGGACCCGGGACAACGCGGTACGAGCAGTACTTC. Amino acids: CASSGPGTTRYEQYF. The chain is built from TRBV6-5 and TRBJ2-7; possibly TRBD1 for D (6 bases). V was pared by 5 bases and J by 4 bases, with 18 bases between. The CDR3 contains 15 residues. Germline CDR1 reads MNHEY; CDR2 reads SVGAGI.

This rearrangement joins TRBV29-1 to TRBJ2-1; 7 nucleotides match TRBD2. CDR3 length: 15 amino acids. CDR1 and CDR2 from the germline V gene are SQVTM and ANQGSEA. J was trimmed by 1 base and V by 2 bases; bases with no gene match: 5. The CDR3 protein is CSVERREGSYNEQFF. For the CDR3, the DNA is TGCAGCGTTGAACGCAGGGAGGGATCCTACAATGAGCAGTTCTTC.

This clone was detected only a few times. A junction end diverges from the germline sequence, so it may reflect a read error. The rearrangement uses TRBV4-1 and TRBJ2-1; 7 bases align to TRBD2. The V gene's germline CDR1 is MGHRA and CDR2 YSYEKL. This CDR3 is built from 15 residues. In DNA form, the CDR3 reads TGTGCCAGCAGCCAGGCGGGAGCCACCGGGGATGAGCAGTTCTTC. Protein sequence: CASSQAGATGDEQFF.